A single sample gave rise to the 26 T cell receptor beta chains below, sequenced in a study of cytomegalovirus exposure and HLA in healthy donors. Researchers ran the PCR with 60 Vbeta and 13 Jbeta primers. Sequenced by immunoSEQ multiplex PCR; TCRdb stores in-frame clones only, minus some. The sample holds approximately 190,000 clones, approximately 80% seen once. Sequencing was carried out using PBMCs. The receptors were sampled from a woman aged 25 to 45 in good health and CMV-seropositive.

V and J are TRBV5-1 and TRBJ1-1; D may be TRBD1 (5 bases). The CDR3 length is 15 residues. V was shortened by 0 bases and J by 3 bases, with 12 bases between the two germline ends. Germline V gene sequence: CDR1 SGHRS, CDR2 YFSETQ. The CDR3 loop is CASSLEGKGDTEAFF. CDR3 coding DNA: TGCGCCAGCAGCTTGGAGGGTAAAGGGGACACTGAAGCTTTCTTT.

This clone was seen only once. The V and J genes are TRBV7-9 and TRBJ1-1, with TRBD1 identical over 11 bases. V shed 0 bases and J 4 bases; nucleotides not matched to a gene: 4. Germline lookup yields CDR1 SEHNR and CDR2 FQNEAQ (reference sequence). The CDR3 extends over 16 amino acids. CDR3 sequence reads: CASSLAWTGGFTEAFF. CDR3 nucleotides: TGTGCCAGCAGCTTAGCCTGGACAGGGGGCTTCACTGAAGCTTTCTTT.

V and J are TRBV6-1 and TRBJ1-6; D uncertain. Germline V gives CDR1 MNHNS, CDR2 SASEGT. The CDR3 extends over 13 amino acids. V lost 9 bases to trimming and J lost 1 base, with 7 bases between them. The CDR3 loop is CASVLSYNSPLHF. Written as DNA, the CDR3 is TGTGCCAGTGTCCTTTCCTATAATTCACCCCTCCACTTT.

CDR3 in DNA: TGTGCCAGCAGTGTTATAGGGGACAGGAGACCTGGAAACACCATATATTTT. Translation gives CASSVIGDRRPGNTIYF. The rearrangement joins TRBV28 to TRBJ1-3; 8 bases fit TRBD1. The V segment lost 5 bases and the J segment 2 bases; nucleotides outside the gene matches: 11. The CDR3 length is 17 residues. Per germline, CDR1 MDHEN and CDR2 SYDVKM.

This chain connects TRBV11-3 to TRBJ1-2; D may be TRBD1 (5 bases). The germline CDR1 and CDR2 sequences are SGHNT and YENEEA. This CDR3 region has 15 residues. V lost 4 bases and J 6 bases, leaving 18 bases between the germline ends. The CDR3 reads CASSSLAAGLDGYTF. The CDR3 bases are TGTGCCAGCAGCTCGCTTGCGGCAGGGTTGGATGGCTACACCTTC.

The chain is built from TRBV5-1 and TRBJ1-6, with 7 bases that match TRBD1. The CDR3 runs to 13 residues. Germline V CDR1 and CDR2: SGHRS, YFSETQ. Germline trimming cut 3 bases from V and 8 bases from J; bases unmatched to any gene: 2. The CDR3 DNA sequence: TGCGCCAGCAGCTGGGACAGCGATTCACCCCTCCACTTT. Translation gives CASSWDSDSPLHF.

The V gene is TRBV5-1, the J gene TRBJ1-4; no clear D gene. V lost 1 base and J 8 bases, leaving 9 bases between the germline ends. Germline V CDR1 and CDR2: SGHRS, YFSETQ. The CDR3 is 13 amino acids. Here the CDR3 DNA reads TGCGCCAGCAGCTTGTTGGGAGGAGAAAAACTGTTTTTT. Translation gives CASSLLGGEKLFF.

The chain combines TRBV5-5 with TRBJ1-4; D is possibly TRBD1 (6 bases). Looked up from germline, CDR1 is SGHKS and CDR2 is YYEKEE (reference sequence). Trimming took off 3 bases at V and 7 bases at J, with 16 bases between the two ends. The CDR3 is made up of 15 amino acids. The CDR3 DNA is TGTGCCAGCAGCTCCCAGGGGAGAAGGGGTGAAAAACTGTTTTTT. The encoded protein is CASSSQGRRGEKLFF.

The chain employs TRBV5-6 and TRBJ2-7; 8 positions agree with TRBD2. The ends lost 0 bases at V and 3 bases at J; junction bases unmatched: 5. The CDR3 runs 15 residues. From germline, CDR1 is SGHDT and CDR2 YYEEEE. In DNA, the CDR3 is TGTGCCAGCAGCTTGGCATTAGCGGGATTCTACGAGCAGTACTTC. Its protein is CASSLALAGFYEQYF.

The rearrangement joins TRBV28 to TRBJ1-4; TRBD1 aligns across 9 bases. V lost 6 bases and J lost 7; bases outside the gene matches: 9. Germline V gene lookup returns CDR1 MDHEN and CDR2 SYDVKM. This CDR3 has 15 amino acids. The CDR3 region is CASRPGQGRAEKLFF. The DNA of the CDR3 is TGTGCCAGCAGGCCCGGACAGGGGAGGGCTGAAAAACTGTTTTTT.

The chain couples TRBV7-2 to TRBJ2-7, with TRBD2 matching over 7 bases. Germline CDR1 and CDR2: SGHTA and FQGNSA. This CDR3 region has 15 residues. V lost 2 bases and J lost 6; bases outside the gene matches: 10. CDR3 in amino acids: CASSLLGRGASEQYF. CDR3 DNA: TGTGCCAGCAGCTTACTGGGGAGGGGTGCCTCCGAGCAGTACTTC.

J is TRBJ1-2 and V is TRBV5-1; 10 nucleotides align to TRBD1. Germline CDR1 and CDR2: SGHRS and YFSETQ. With V trimmed by 7 bases and J by 6 bases, 9 bases remained unmatched. The CDR3 totals 14 residues. The CDR3 DNA is TGCGCCAGCGGACAGGGGGGCCCCATGGATGGCTACACCTTC. Encoded protein: CASGQGGPMDGYTF.

This clone showed up just a few times. The rearrangement joins TRBV19 to TRBJ2-3; D may be TRBD2 (6 bases). The CDR3 runs to 15 residues. Germline CDR1 reads LNHDA; CDR2 reads SQIVND (reference sequence). V gave up 6 bases and J gave up 0 bases, with 13 bases separating them. The CDR3, as DNA: TGTGCCAGTAGCCCGGCCGGGAGAAGCACAGATACGCAGTATTTT. Its translation: CASSPAGRSTDTQYF.

This chain uses TRBV4-3 with TRBJ1-3; 8 bases are a match to TRBD1. Germline V gene data show CDR1 as LGHNA and CDR2 as YSLEER. The trim removed 3 bases at V and 4 bases at J, leaving 5 bases unmatched. This CDR3 is built from 15 residues. The CDR3 DNA reads as TGCGCCAGCAGCCAGGCTACAGGGGGAGGAAACACCATATATTTT. Residues: CASSQATGGGNTIYF.

This chain uses TRBV5-1 with TRBJ2-5, with D hard to call. Deletions cut 4 bases from V and 3 bases from J, with 13 bases between. Germline lookup yields CDR1 SGHRS and CDR2 YFSETQ. The length of the CDR3 is 14 residues. The CDR3 nucleotides are TGCGCCAGCAGCCCAGGATCACAGAAAGAGACCCAGTACTTC. Its translation: CASSPGSQKETQYF.

Here the CDR3 reads CASSVTSSETQYF. Here the CDR3 DNA reads TGTGCCAGCAGCGTAACAAGTTCGGAGACCCAGTACTTC. The chain recombines TRBV9 with TRBJ2-5; D is ambiguous. The CDR3 extends over 13 amino acids. Looked up from germline, CDR1 is SGDLS and CDR2 is YYNGEE. V lost 1 base to trimming and J lost 5 bases, with 9 bases between them. Drawing the rest from reference TRBV9 and TRBJ2-5, the complete variable domain is DSGVTQTPKHLITATGQRVTLRCSPRSGDLSVYWYQQSLDQGLQFLIQYYNGEERAKGNILERFSAQQFPDLHSELNLSSLELGDSALYFCASSVTSSETQYFGPGTRLLVL.

The chain combines TRBV30 with TRBJ2-1; TRBD2 matches at 8 bases. J gave up 6 bases and V 6 bases, and 10 bases lay outside the gene matches. Looked up from germline, CDR1 is GTSNPN and CDR2 is SVGIG (reference sequence). This CDR3 is 14 amino acids long. The CDR3 DNA reads TGTGCCTGTTCGACTAGCGCGCTTCGCAATGAGCAGTTCTTC. It codes for CACSTSALRNEQFF. The entire variable domain, with the rest obtained from reference TRBV30 and TRBJ2-1, is as follows: SQTIHQWPATLVQPVGSPLSLECTVEGTSNPNLYWYRQAAGRGLQLLFYSVGIGQISSEVPQNLSASRPQDRQFILSSKKLLLSDSGFYLCACSTSALRNEQFFGPGTRLTVL.

The gene calls are TRBV25-1 and TRBJ1-1; the D gene is possibly TRBD1 (6 bases). CDR1 is MGHDK and CDR2 is SYGVNS in the germline V gene. The CDR3 spans 14 residues. Trimming removed 3 bases at V and 2 bases at J, with 10 bases between. CDR3 sequence reads: CASSDQGLNTEAFF. The DNA of the CDR3 is TGTGCCAGCAGTGATCAGGGGTTAAACACTGAAGCTTTCTTT. The whole variable domain, remainder taken from reference TRBV25-1 and TRBJ1-1, is EADIYQTPRYLVIGTGKKITLECSQTMGHDKMYWYQQDPGMELHLIHYSYGVNSTEKGDLSSESTVSRIRTEHFPLTLESARPSHTSQYLCASSDQGLNTEAFFGQGTRLTVV.

The V and J genes are TRBV2 and TRBJ2-1; 10 bases match TRBD2. Germline CDR1 SNHLY, CDR2 FYNNEI. V shed 8 bases and J 4 bases; nucleotides not matched to a gene: 8. The CDR3 has 15 amino acids. DNA of the CDR3: TGTGCCAGCTCAAGCGGGGGGGCGAGTTACAATGAGCAGTTCTTC. Its protein product is CASSSGGASYNEQFF.

The V call is TRBV5-6, the J call TRBJ1-1; D gene unclear. The CDR3 extends over 14 amino acids. Germline assignment: CDR1 SGHDT and CDR2 YYEEEE. V lost 4 bases to trimming and J lost 2 bases, with 12 bases between them. CDR3 in DNA: TGTGCCAGCAGCCCTGTTACAGCTAACACTGAAGCTTTCTTT. Residues: CASSPVTANTEAFF.

The rearrangement links TRBV7-9 to TRBJ2-7; 10 nucleotides match TRBD2. The germline V gene encodes CDR1 SEHNR and CDR2 FQNEAQ (reference sequence). The V segment lost 4 bases and the J segment 0 bases; nucleotides outside the gene matches: 9. CDR3 size: 17 residues. CDR3 nucleotides: TGTGCCAGCAGCTCGCCTCTAGTAGCGGGGGGCTCCTACGAGCAGTACTTC. Its translation: CASSSPLVAGGSYEQYF.

This CDR3 reads CASSERAGGGNTEAFF. The CDR3 DNA reads as TGTGCCAGCAGTGAAAGGGCAGGGGGCGGGAACACTGAAGCTTTCTTT. V usage is TRBV25-1 and J usage is TRBJ1-1, with 8 bases that match TRBD1. The germline V gene encodes CDR1 MGHDK and CDR2 SYGVNS. The length of the CDR3 is 16 residues. The junction had 6 bases not matched to a gene; V was cut back by 2 bases and J by 1 base.

This clone occurred once. This chain links TRBV6-5 with TRBJ2-7; 8 nucleotides align to TRBD1. Germline lookup yields CDR1 MNHEY and CDR2 SVGAGI. This CDR3 comprises 13 residues. V shed 6 bases, J shed 2 bases, and the junction held 3 bases outside the gene matches. This CDR3 reads CASSRDRTYEQYF. The CDR3 bases are TGTGCCAGCAGCCGGGACAGGACCTACGAGCAGTACTTC.

This rearrangement joins TRBV9 to TRBJ2-4; 12 bases map to TRBD2. The CDR3 consists of 16 residues. J lost 6 bases, V lost 2 bases, and 6 bases had no gene match. Germline CDR1 is SGDLS and CDR2 is YYNGEE. CDR3 loop: CASSVLAGGYGNIQYF. CDR3 in DNA: TGTGCCAGCAGCGTTCTAGCGGGGGGGTACGGAAACATTCAGTACTTC.

This chain links TRBV4-2 with TRBJ1-1; D remains ambiguous. The CDR3 runs to 14 residues. V dropped 3 bases and J dropped 5 bases, with 13 bases sitting between them. CDR1 and CDR2 (germline): LGHNA, YNFKEQ. In nucleotides, the CDR3 is TGTGCCAGCAGCCACGGAAACCGGGGAACTGAAGCTTTCTTT. Residues: CASSHGNRGTEAFF.

The chain uses TRBV29-1 and TRBJ1-1; 9 nucleotides align to TRBD1. CDR3 length equals 15 residues. The V and J ends lost 5 bases and 8 bases, in that order; junction bases with no gene match: 15. Germline lookup yields CDR1 SQVTM and CDR2 ANQGSEA. The CDR3 DNA reads as TGCAGCGTTCATCCGGTGGACAGGGGCATCTCCGAAGCTTTCTTT. Amino acids: CSVHPVDRGISEAFF.